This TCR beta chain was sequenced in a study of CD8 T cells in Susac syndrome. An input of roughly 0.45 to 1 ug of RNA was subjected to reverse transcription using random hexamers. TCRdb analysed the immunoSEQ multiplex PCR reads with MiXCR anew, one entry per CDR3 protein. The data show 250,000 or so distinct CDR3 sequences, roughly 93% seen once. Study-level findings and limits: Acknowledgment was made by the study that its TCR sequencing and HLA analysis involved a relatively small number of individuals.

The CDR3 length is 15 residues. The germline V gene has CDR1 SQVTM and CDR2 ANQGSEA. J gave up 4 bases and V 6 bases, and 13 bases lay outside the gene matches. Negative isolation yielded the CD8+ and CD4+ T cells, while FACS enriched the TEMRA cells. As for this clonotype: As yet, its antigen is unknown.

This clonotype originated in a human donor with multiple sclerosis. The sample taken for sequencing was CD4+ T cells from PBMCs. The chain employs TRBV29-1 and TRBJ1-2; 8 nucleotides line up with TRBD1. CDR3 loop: CSVPKQGTGFYGYTF. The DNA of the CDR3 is TGCAGCGTACCCAAGCAAGGGACAGGCTTCTATGGCTACACCTTC.